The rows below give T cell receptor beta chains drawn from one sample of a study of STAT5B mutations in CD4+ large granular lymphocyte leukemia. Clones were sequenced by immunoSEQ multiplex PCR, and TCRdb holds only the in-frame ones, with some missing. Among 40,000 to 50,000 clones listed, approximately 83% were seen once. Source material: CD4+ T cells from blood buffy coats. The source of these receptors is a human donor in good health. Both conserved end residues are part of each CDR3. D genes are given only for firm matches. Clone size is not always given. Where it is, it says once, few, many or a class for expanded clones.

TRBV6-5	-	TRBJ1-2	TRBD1	CASSYSPGTAYGYTF	TGTGCCAGCAGTTATTCTCCCGGGACAGCTTATGGCTACACCTTC
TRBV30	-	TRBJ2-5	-	CAWGVGGGGETQYF	TGTGCCTGGGGTGTTGGGGGCGGTGGCGAGACCCAGTACTTC
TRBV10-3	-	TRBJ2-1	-	CAIRDLGNGRSYNEQFF	TGTGCCATCAGAGATCTAGGGAACGGGCGCTCCTACAATGAGCAGTTCTTC
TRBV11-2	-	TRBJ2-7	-	CASSWSGVGYEQYF	TGTGCCAGCAGTTGGTCGGGGGTGGGCTACGAGCAGTACTTC
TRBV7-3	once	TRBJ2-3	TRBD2	CASSLTTSGGADTQYF	TGTGCCAGCAGCTTAACCACTAGCGGGGGTGCAGATACGCAGTATTTT
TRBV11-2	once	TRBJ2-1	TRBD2	CASSWGTSGSNEQFF	TGTGCCAGCAGCTGGGGGACTAGCGGATCTAATGAGCAGTTCTTC
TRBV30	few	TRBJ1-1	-	CAWQDTEAFF	TGTGCCTGGCAGGACACTGAAGCTTTCTTT
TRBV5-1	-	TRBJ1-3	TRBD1	CASSLIRDRGFSGNTIYF	TGCGCCAGCAGCTTGATCCGGGACAGGGGTTTTTCTGGAAACACCATATATTTT
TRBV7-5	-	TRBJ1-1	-	CVRSLADSIEAFF	TGTGTCAGAAGCTTAGCGGACAGTATTGAAGCTTTCTTT
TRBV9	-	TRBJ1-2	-	CASSPLRGVGYGYTF	TGTGCCAGCAGCCCCCTACGCGGGGTCGGCTATGGCTACACCTTC
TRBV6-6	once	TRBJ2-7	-	CASRDGQPSYEQYF	TGTGCCAGCAGAGATGGACAGCCCAGCTACGAGCAGTACTTC
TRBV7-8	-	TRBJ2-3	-	CASSVRDLSRADTQYF	TGTGCCAGCAGCGTACGGGACTTAAGTCGGGCAGATACGCAGTATTTT
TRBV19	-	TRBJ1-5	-	CASSISGASQPQHF	TGTGCCAGTAGTATCTCAGGGGCCAGCCAGCCCCAGCATTTT
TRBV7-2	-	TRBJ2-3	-	CASIPGRESDTQYF	TGTGCCAGCATCCCCGGCCGAGAGTCAGATACGCAGTATTTT
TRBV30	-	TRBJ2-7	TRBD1	CAWSAPPGQGSYEQYF	TGTGCCTGGAGTGCTCCCCCGGGACAGGGGAGCTACGAGCAGTACTTC
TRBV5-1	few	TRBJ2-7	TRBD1	CASTGQGAYEQYF	TGCGCCAGCACGGGACAGGGGGCCTACGAGCAGTACTTC
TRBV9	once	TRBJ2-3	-	CASSVGGGARDTQYF	TGTGCCAGCAGCGTAGGTGGGGGGGCTAGGGATACGCAGTATTTT
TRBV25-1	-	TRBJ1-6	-	CASSAPLGQGAHSPLHF	TGTGCCAGCAGTGCCCCCTTGGGACAAGGAGCCCATTCACCCCTCCACTTT
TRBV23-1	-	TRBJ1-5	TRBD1	CATQGKNQPQHF	TGCGCGACACAGGGGAAAAATCAGCCCCAGCATTTT
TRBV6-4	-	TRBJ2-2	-	CASSDSTGNTGELFF	TGTGCCAGCAGTGACTCAACAGGGAACACCGGGGAGCTGTTTTTT
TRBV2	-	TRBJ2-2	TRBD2	CASSPQRGGHTGELFF	TGTGCCAGCAGTCCACAGCGGGGGGGCCACACCGGGGAGCTGTTTTTT
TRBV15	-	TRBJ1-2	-	CATSRASNYGYTF	TGTGCCACCAGCAGGGCTTCTAACTATGGCTACACCTTC
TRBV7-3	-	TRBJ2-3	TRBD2	CASSSARGGDTQYF	TGTGCCAGCAGCTCGGCCCGGGGGGGGGATACGCAGTATTTT
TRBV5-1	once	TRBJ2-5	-	CASSRGGGETQYF	TGCGCCAGCAGCAGGGGAGGAGGGGAGACCCAGTACTTC
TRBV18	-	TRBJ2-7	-	CASSPDGSLYEQYF	TGTGCCAGCTCACCGGACGGATCCCTCTACGAGCAGTACTTC
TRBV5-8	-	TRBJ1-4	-	CASSYPGTNEKLFF	TGTGCCAGCAGCTATCCCGGAACTAATGAAAAACTGTTTTTT
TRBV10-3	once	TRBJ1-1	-	CAISDRGTYAAEAFF	TGTGCCATCAGTGATCGTGGGACTTACGCCGCTGAAGCTTTCTTT
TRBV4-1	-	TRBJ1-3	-	CASSLYDGHTIYF	TGCGCCAGCAGTCTCTACGACGGGCACACCATATATTTT
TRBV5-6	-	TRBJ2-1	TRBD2	CASRRLAGDNEQFF	TGTGCCAGCAGGCGACTAGCGGGAGATAATGAGCAGTTCTTC
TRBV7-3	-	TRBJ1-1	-	CASSLTGANAEAFF	TGTGCCAGCAGCTTAACAGGGGCAAACGCTGAAGCTTTCTTT
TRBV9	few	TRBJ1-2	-	CASSQRGLGYTF	TGTGCCAGCAGCCAGCGGGGGCTTGGCTACACCTTC
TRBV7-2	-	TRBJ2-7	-	CASSRTGEGQYEQYF	TGTGCCAGCAGCCGGACGGGGGAGGGACAATACGAGCAGTACTTC
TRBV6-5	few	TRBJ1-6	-	CASSYSRPNSPLHF	TGTGCCAGCAGTTACTCAAGACCAAATTCACCCCTCCACTTT
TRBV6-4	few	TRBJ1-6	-	CASSDGPYNSPLHF	TGTGCCAGCAGTGACGGACCTTATAATTCACCCCTCCACTTT
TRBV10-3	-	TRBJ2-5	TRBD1	CAISDLIGDRAETQYF	TGTGCCATCAGTGATCTGATTGGGGACAGGGCAGAGACCCAGTACTTC
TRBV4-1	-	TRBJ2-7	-	CASSQAGTPSYEQYF	TGCGCCAGCAGCCAGGCTGGGACCCCCTCCTACGAGCAGTACTTC
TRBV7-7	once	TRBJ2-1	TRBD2	CASSPTSGAKEQFF	TGTGCCAGCAGCCCTACTAGCGGGGCTAAGGAGCAGTTCTTC
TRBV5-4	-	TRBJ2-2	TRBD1	CASSYWPGGAESGELFF	TGTGCCAGCAGCTATTGGCCAGGGGGCGCGGAGTCCGGGGAGCTGTTTTTT
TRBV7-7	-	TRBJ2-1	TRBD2	CASSLGGGPLNEQFF	TGTGCCAGCAGCTTAGGGGGGGGTCCACTCAATGAGCAGTTCTTC
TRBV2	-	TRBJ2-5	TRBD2	CASSGLAGGPETQYF	TGTGCCAGCAGTGGGCTAGCGGGGGGGCCAGAGACCCAGTACTTC
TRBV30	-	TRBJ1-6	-	CAWKEDRNSPLHF	TGTGCCTGGAAAGAGGACCGGAATTCACCCCTCCACTTT
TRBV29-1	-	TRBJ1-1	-	CSVEGGQPYTEAFF	TGCAGCGTTGAAGGGGGTCAGCCATACACTGAAGCTTTCTTT
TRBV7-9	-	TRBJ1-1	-	CASSLEGWFTEAFF	TGTGCCAGCAGCTTAGAGGGGTGGTTCACTGAAGCTTTCTTT
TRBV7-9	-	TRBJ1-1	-	CASSRDMPNTEAFF	TGTGCCAGCAGCAGGGACATGCCGAACACTGAAGCTTTCTTT
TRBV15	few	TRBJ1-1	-	CATSLRLNTEAFF	TGTGCCACCAGCCTGCGATTGAACACTGAAGCTTTCTTT
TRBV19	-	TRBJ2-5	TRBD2	CASSPGLAGGETQYF	TGTGCCAGTAGTCCGGGACTAGCGGGGGGGGAGACCCAGTACTTC
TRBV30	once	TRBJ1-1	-	CAWDPMRGGTEAFF	TGTGCCTGGGACCCAATGAGGGGGGGTACTGAAGCTTTCTTT
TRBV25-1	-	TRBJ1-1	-	CASRNPLEAFF	TGTGCAAGCCGGAATCCCCTTGAAGCTTTCTTT
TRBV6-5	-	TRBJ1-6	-	CASSPQGFYNSPLHF	TGTGCCAGCAGTCCCCAGGGATTCTATAATTCACCCCTCCACTTT
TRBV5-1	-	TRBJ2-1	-	CASSLAWSDEQFF	TGCGCCAGCAGCTTGGCCTGGTCGGATGAGCAGTTCTTC
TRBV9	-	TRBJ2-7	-	CASSVEGSSSLVEQYF	TGTGCCAGCAGCGTAGAGGGGTCTTCTAGCCTCGTAGAGCAGTACTTC
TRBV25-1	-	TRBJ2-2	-	CASSELRGTNTGELFF	TGTGCCAGCAGTGAATTGAGGGGGACAAACACCGGGGAGCTGTTTTTT
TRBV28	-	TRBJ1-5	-	CASSFNQPQHF	TGTGCCAGCAGTTTCAATCAGCCCCAGCATTTT
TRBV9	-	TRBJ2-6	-	CASSVAAGPSSGANVLTF	TGTGCCAGCAGCGTAGCGGCAGGGCCTAGCTCTGGGGCCAACGTCCTGACTTTC
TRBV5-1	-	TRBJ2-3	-	CASSLGRMPPSTDTQYF	TGCGCCAGCAGCTTGGGGCGGATGCCCCCTAGCACAGATACGCAGTATTTT
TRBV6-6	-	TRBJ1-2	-	CASSYLAGGDYGYTF	TGTGCCAGCAGTTACTTGGCAGGTGGAGACTATGGCTACACCTTC